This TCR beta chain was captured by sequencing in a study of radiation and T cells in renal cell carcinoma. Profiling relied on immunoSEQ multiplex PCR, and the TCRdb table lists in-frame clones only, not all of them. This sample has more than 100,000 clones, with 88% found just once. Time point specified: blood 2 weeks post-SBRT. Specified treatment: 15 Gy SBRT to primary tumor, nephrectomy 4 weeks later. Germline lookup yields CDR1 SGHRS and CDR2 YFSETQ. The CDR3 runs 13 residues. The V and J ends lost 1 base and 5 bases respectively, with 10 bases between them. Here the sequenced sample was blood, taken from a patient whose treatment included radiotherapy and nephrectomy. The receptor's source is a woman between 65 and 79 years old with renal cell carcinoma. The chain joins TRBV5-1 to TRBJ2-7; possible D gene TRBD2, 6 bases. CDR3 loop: CASSLPSVHEQYF. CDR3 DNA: TGCGCCAGCAGCTTGCCTAGCGTCCACGAGCAGTACTTC.